A selection of T cell receptor beta chains follows, all from one sample in a study of cytomegalovirus exposure and HLA in healthy donors. Here immunoSEQ multiplex PCR was the method, and the copy in TCRdb shows in-frame clones only, minus some. The data show about 170,000 clones, roughly 83% seen once. The sample was PBMCs. These receptor sequences come from a woman between 45 and 65 years old in good health and CMV-seronegative. The conserved cysteine and the conserved F or W are not part of the CDR3 here. D genes are given only for firm matches.

j_call,d_call,cdr3_length,v_call,cdr3_aa
TRBJ2-1,TRBD2,17,TRBV9,ASSVIAGGPSSSYNEQF
TRBJ2-7,.,10,TRBV19,ASSTGSYEQY
TRBJ1-5,.,11,TRBV2,ASSGGDNQPQH
TRBJ2-3,TRBD1,15,TRBV14,ASSPVGDSKNTDTQY
TRBJ2-2,TRBD2,17,TRBV7-8,ASSLRGLAGGANTGELF
TRBJ2-1,.,14,TRBV6-6,ASSPPAGHDMNEQF
TRBJ1-2,TRBD1,11,TRBV29-1,SGLETGNAGYT
TRBJ2-1,TRBD2,13,TRBV7-2,ASSILANSYNEQF
TRBJ2-1,TRBD2,9,TRBV14,ASSLSGRTF
TRBJ2-2,TRBD1,12,TRBV28,AATGQRNTGELF
TRBJ1-2,.,9,TRBV30,AWIRGSGYT
TRBJ1-4,TRBD1,12,TRBV18,ASSFDRAYEKLF
TRBJ2-7,TRBD2,15,TRBV5-5,ASTKGPGLGLTYEQY
TRBJ2-4,TRBD1,10,TRBV10-2,ASRGQGGIQY
TRBJ2-5,TRBD2,13,TRBV18,ASSPRGLAGETQY
TRBJ1-2,.,10,TRBV25-1,ASRSGGNGYT
TRBJ2-7,.,10,TRBV2,ASSTQGYEQY
TRBJ2-4,TRBD2,14,TRBV2,ASSLKLASLGNIRY
TRBJ2-1,.,13,TRBV14,ASSRRDNRGDEQF
TRBJ1-4,.,13,TRBV6-1,ASSAQAGVSEKLF
TRBJ1-3,TRBD1,12,TRBV7-9,ASYDRGLGNTIY
TRBJ2-1,TRBD1,13,TRBV6-5,ASSYGTGSYNEQF
TRBJ2-1,.,12,TRBV6-1,ASSERQTYNEQF